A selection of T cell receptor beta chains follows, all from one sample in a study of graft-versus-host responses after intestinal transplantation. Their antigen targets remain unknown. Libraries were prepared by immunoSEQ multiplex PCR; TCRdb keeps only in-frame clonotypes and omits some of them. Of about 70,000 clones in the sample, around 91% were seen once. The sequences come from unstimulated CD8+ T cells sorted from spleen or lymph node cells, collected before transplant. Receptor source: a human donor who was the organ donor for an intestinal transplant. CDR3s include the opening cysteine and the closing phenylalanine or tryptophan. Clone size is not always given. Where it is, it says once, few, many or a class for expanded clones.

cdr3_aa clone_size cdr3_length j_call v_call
CASSSRLAGVQFF - 13 TRBJ2-1 TRBV7-3
CASSLGQGARGYTF - 14 TRBJ1-2 TRBV19
CASSFTHPRTNEKLFF - 16 TRBJ1-4 TRBV7-6
CASSSQTGNTEAFF - 14 TRBJ1-1 TRBV5-6
CASSQGLRVAGGTDTQYF - 18 TRBJ2-3 TRBV4-1
CASSLPLLVPTDTQYF - 16 TRBJ2-3 TRBV7-9
CASSQDSRFQETQYF - 15 TRBJ2-5 TRBV4-1
CASSPSLVGTQYF - 13 TRBJ2-5 TRBV18
CSVVKNTEAFF few 11 TRBJ1-1 TRBV29-1
CASRPAGQRNTEAFF - 15 TRBJ1-1 TRBV6-6
CASSYSDTVLNEQFF - 15 TRBJ2-1 TRBV6-5
CASSELAGVQETQYF - 15 TRBJ2-5 TRBV6-1
CASSAVPTSGVTDTQYF - 17 TRBJ2-3 TRBV7-9
CASSLARTGSDSPLHF - 16 TRBJ1-6 TRBV5-4
CASSPTATSGGSGELFF - 17 TRBJ2-2 TRBV7-2
CASSSGTDTQYF - 12 TRBJ2-3 TRBV5-6
CASSQMIRDTEAFF - 14 TRBJ1-1 TRBV4-1
CASNERDRFNSPLHF - 15 TRBJ1-6 TRBV10-2
CASSARGTDTQYF - 13 TRBJ2-3 TRBV11-3
CASSSSYRMNTEAFF - 15 TRBJ1-1 TRBV28
CASALETGELFF - 12 TRBJ2-2 TRBV14
CASSSKVLARELFF once 14 TRBJ2-2 TRBV7-9
CASSDYGSNQPQHF - 14 TRBJ1-5 TRBV9
CASSLEDSEKLFF - 13 TRBJ1-4 TRBV7-7
CASTPAWGGTQYF - 13 TRBJ2-3 TRBV28
CASSSSGVDTQYF - 13 TRBJ2-3 TRBV27
CASSVELGGPYGYTF - 15 TRBJ1-2 TRBV9
CASSSTPDRGRRIDYGYTF - 19 TRBJ1-2 TRBV28
CASTLAGRGEQFF - 13 TRBJ2-1 TRBV9
CASTPGQGAHNEQFF - 15 TRBJ2-1 TRBV27
CASSIRTVHGYTF once 13 TRBJ1-2 TRBV19
CASRTFLAGGEETQYF - 16 TRBJ2-5 TRBV27
CASMGNYGYTF - 11 TRBJ1-2 TRBV6-5
CASSQGGQPQHF few 12 TRBJ1-5 TRBV7-9
CASSAEVRQPQHF - 13 TRBJ1-5 TRBV6-1
CSVEVGEGENTSGNTIYF - 18 TRBJ1-3 TRBV29-1
CASSPIGGLDNEQFF - 15 TRBJ2-1 TRBV18
CASSVVRADTQYF - 13 TRBJ2-3 TRBV9
CASSVGGDRGNEQFF - 15 TRBJ2-1 TRBV9
CASSPAQGAEAFF few 13 TRBJ1-1 TRBV19
CASSPGGDNYGYTF once 14 TRBJ1-2 TRBV18
CASSLERGRYTDTQYF - 16 TRBJ2-3 TRBV5-6
CASSELPGGTYNEQFF - 16 TRBJ2-1 TRBV6-1
CASSASGVYNYGYTF - 15 TRBJ1-2 TRBV6-5
CASSLAGDSNQPQHF - 15 TRBJ1-5 TRBV5-1
CASSRVGSPLHF - 12 TRBJ1-6 TRBV4-3
CASSLSGGQETQYF - 14 TRBJ2-5 TRBV27
CASSLDGMNTEAFF - 14 TRBJ1-1 TRBV5-4
CASTGSGGADTQYF - 14 TRBJ2-3 TRBV9
CASSYYNGGEKLFF once 14 TRBJ1-4 TRBV6-5